This T cell receptor beta chain was sequenced in a study of blood T cells in healthy people across ages (dated by TCRdb to 2013 to 2016). Study-wide context: In model experiments, template switching captured roughly one uniquely barcoded TCR beta cDNA molecule for every two T cells. The study measured age-related changes in TCR beta repertoire diversity using deep sequencing normalized with unique cDNA molecular identifiers. The donors were divided into four age groups: young (average approximately 16 years), middle-aged (about 39), aged (roughly 60) and long-lived (about 90). To avoid experimental bias, donors of different ages were spread randomly across the sequencing lanes. The study analyzed two additional independent replicas of 1 million unique cDNA reads from the same blood draw for two donors, one aged 18 to 29 and one aged 80 or older.

Library preparation employed 5' RACE. Sequencing took place on an Illumina HiSeq 2500. A second PCR of about 7 to 12 cycles was performed with a sample-barcoded 5' primer and a J-beta primer mix. A unique molecular identifier was introduced onto each TCR beta cDNA molecule by a template-switch 5' adaptor carrying 12 random nucleotides. Each sample yielded at least 2.5 million CDR3-containing paired-end reads. The Mint cDNA synthesis kit, primed by a TRBC-specific oligonucleotide, was used to synthesize first-strand cDNA from all RNA. Following uracil-DNA glycosylase treatment, all cDNA underwent a first 18-cycle PCR with the universal primers M1SS and BC2_uni_R. On the authors' methods: Normalization of each sample was performed by random selection of 1 million high-quality reads, each carrying a distinct molecular identifier. Instead of being binned into consensus sequences, reads with shared molecular identifiers were discarded. CDR3 identification, clonotype clustering and error correction used MiTCR with a Q25 quality threshold and the strictest error-elimination algorithm. A nonparametric unseen species model with Euler transformation was used to estimate lower-bound total TCR beta diversity. The public reads were quality trimmed at Q25 with fastp and then assembled into clones with MiXCR by TCRdb, keeping productive beta chains. Rows are combined by CDR3 protein, so each entry shows the most common genes and DNA. TCRdb, not the original authors, processed these V and J calls. In all, the sample holds some 860,000 distinct CDR3 sequences, and approximately 53% of those were seen once. Roughly 24% of the sample goes to the ten largest clones.

As concerns this clonotype: What antigen it recognizes has not been identified. No base-level quality is on record; no much larger clone is a single base apart.

The approximately 39 donors, aged roughly 6 to 100 years, were systemically healthy Caucasian individuals from Russia. Each donor gave about 11 milliliters of peripheral blood, drawn into EDTA-treated Vacutainer tubes. Ficoll-Paque density-gradient centrifugation was used to isolate PBMCs, with at least 6.5 million per sample. Total RNA was extracted from PBMCs with Trizol reagent, with at least 6 micrograms obtained per sample. The percentages of naive CD45RAhigh/CD27high T cells were determined by flow cytometry on a PBMC aliquot from every donor. The CDR3 contains 13 residues, cysteine and phenylalanine counted. Only CDR3 DNA is held: 39 bases, read in frame from base 1. The germline ends are 12 bases apart after V is trimmed by 7 bases and J by 2 bases. Study-wide findings and limitations: Observed TCR beta diversity per million T cells fell roughly linearly with age, and a significant reduction was already apparent by age around 44. Because the CMV infection status of the donors was unknown, age-related changes in expanded clonotypes may potentially have been confounded. Estimates of total diversity based on one million sequenced T cells were considered lower bounds and underestimates. There was a strong correlation between observed TCR beta diversity and the percentage of naive T cells measured by flow cytometry. The long-lived group showed more naive CD4+ T cells, fewer expanded clones and increased TCR diversity than the aged group, suggesting age selection. Bulk unsorted PBMC profiling prevented conclusive comparison of naive and antigen-experienced compartments.

The sequenced sample was blood. This receptor was identified in a man between 35 and 55 years old in good health. The sequence is built from TRBV12-3 or TRBV12-4 and TRBJ2-7; matching of 5 bases hints at TRBD1 as the D gene. The DNA is TGTGCCAGCACCACAGGAACGGCCTACGAGCAGTACTTC. Its translation reads: CASTTGTAYEQYF.